This is a list of T cell receptor beta chains from one sample in a study of shared clonotypes between healthy human individuals. TCRdb keeps only in-frame clones here, not all; method: immunoSEQ multiplex PCR. The repertoire holds around 2.3 million clones, with approximately 94% as singletons. Sequenced material: naive CD4+ T cells sorted from blood. Receptors were obtained from a man between 18 and 35 years old in good health. Each CDR3 is given with its conserved first and last residue. A D gene is named only where the DNA matches it firmly.

v_gene	d_gene	CDR3aa
TRBV30	TRBD2	CAWRGLASKETQYF
TRBV25-1	-	CASSEFGMSGQFF
TRBV6-1	-	CASSEAGGKREKLFF
TRBV6-6	-	CASNFNGELFF
TRBV27	-	CASSELLSEQYF
TRBV5-1	TRBD2	CASSLVGLEAEQYF
TRBV28	-	CASRINYGYTF
TRBV20-1	-	CSARLAVEQFF
TRBV7-2	-	CASSLGRGSNERFF
TRBV28	TRBD1	CASRPGTGSNQPQHF
TRBV10-1	TRBD1	CASSGQAFTGELFF
TRBV19	TRBD2	CASSPWGTSGSYEQYF
TRBV28	TRBD1	CATRSIPDRDNSPLHF
TRBV6-1	-	CASMARVNGELFF
TRBV28	-	CASSLDGSYEQYF
TRBV19	TRBD2	CATRVVAGTYEQYF
TRBV19	-	CASTSLRPGERTEAFF
TRBV20-1	-	CSALWETQYF
TRBV25-1	TRBD1	CASSEFDRTGSYTQYF
TRBV13	TRBD2	CASSLGTSGTRAPEQYF